This T cell receptor (beta chain) was profiled in a study of T cell changes during pregnancy in multiple sclerosis. Looked up from germline, CDR1 is SEHNR and CDR2 is FQNEAQ (reference sequence). V shed 6 bases, J shed 5 bases, and the junction held 10 bases outside the gene matches. This CDR3 region has 15 residues. Sequencing was performed with immunoSEQ multiplex PCR; in TCRdb, only in-frame clones are kept and a portion is missing. Of 35,000 to 45,000 clones listed, 85% to 90% are singletons. The rearrangement uses TRBV7-9 and TRBJ1-1, with TRBD1 identical over 9 bases. This receptor was taken from a female donor with multiple sclerosis, enrolled in a pregnancy study. The material was CD4+ T cells from peripheral blood mononuclear cells, obtained before pregnancy. The DNA for the CDR3 is TGTGCCAGCAGTCCCGCGGGACAGGGAGCTACTGAAGCTTTCTTT. It codes for CASSPAGQGATEAFF. The entire variable domain, with the rest obtained from reference TRBV7-9 and TRBJ1-1, is as follows: DTGVSQNPRHKITKRGQNVTFRCDPISEHNRLYWYRQTLGQGPEFLTYFQNEAQLEKSRLLSDRFSAERPKGSFSTLEIQRTEQGDSAMYLCASSPAGQGATEAFFGQGTRLTVV.